This TCR beta chain originates from a study of blood T cell repertoires in COVID-19. Across the study: Acute-phase and convalescent COVID-19 samples originated in the United States, Italy and Spain. Sample material is recorded as cDNA or gDNA derived from T cells, B-cell-depleted T cells, or PBMCs.

Authors' analysis steps: Amplification with reference gene primers provided the estimates of nucleated cell counts. Profiling relied on immunoSEQ multiplex PCR, and the TCRdb table lists in-frame clones only, not all of them. The V and J calls and clone size are taken from that table; D and trimming were inferred from the DNA. The sample consists of about 40,000 clones, around four fifths of them appearing once. This clone was observed a few times. V lost 5 bases and J lost 2; bases outside the gene matches: 5. Germline V gives CDR1 SGHAT, CDR2 FQNNGV. This CDR3 is 14 amino acids long. This rearrangement joins TRBV11-2 to TRBJ1-2, with TRBD1 identical over 7 bases. What was sequenced was peripheral blood. The receptor's source is a man between 45 and 60 years old with active COVID-19. CDR3 nucleotide sequence: TGTGCCAGCAGCGCAGGGACAGTCAACTATGGCTACACCTTC. Encoded protein: CASSAGTVNYGYTF.